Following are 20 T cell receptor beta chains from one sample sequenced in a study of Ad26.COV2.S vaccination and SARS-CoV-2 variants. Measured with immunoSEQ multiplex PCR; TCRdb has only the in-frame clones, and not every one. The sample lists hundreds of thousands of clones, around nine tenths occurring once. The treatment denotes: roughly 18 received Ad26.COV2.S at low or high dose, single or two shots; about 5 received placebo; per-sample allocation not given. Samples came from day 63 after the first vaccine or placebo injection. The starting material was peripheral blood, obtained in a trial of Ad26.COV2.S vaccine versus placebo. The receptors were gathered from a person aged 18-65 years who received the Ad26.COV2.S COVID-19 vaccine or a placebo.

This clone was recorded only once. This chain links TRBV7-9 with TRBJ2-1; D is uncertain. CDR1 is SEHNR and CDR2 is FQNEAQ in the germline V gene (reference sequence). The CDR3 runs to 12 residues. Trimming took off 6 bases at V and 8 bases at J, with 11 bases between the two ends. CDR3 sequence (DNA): TGTGCCAGCAGTCCCGGCATCTATGAGCAGTTCTTC. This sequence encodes CASSPGIYEQFF.

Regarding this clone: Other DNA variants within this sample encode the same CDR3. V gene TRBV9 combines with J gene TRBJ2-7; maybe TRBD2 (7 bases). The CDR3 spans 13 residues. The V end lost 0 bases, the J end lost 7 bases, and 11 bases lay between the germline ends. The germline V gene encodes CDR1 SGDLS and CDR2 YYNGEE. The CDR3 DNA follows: TGTGCCAGCAGCGTAGTGGGGGGGGCAGAGCAGTACTTC. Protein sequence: CASSVVGGAEQYF. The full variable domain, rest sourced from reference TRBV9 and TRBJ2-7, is DSGVTQTPKHLITATGQRVTLRCSPRSGDLSVYWYQQSLDQGLQFLIQYYNGEERAKGNILERFSAQQFPDLHSELNLSSLELGDSALYFCASSVVGGAEQYFGPGTRLTVT.

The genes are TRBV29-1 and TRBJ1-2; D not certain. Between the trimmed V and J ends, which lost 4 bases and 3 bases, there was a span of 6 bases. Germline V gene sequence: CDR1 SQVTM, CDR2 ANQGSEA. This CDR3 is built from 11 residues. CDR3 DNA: TGCAGCGTTGCCGGGGACTATGGCTACACCTTC. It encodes CSVAGDYGYTF.

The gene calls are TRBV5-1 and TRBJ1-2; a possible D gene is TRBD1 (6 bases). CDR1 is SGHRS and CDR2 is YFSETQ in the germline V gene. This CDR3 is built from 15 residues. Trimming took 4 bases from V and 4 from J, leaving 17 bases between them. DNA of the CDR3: TGCGCCAGCAGCAAAACTACAGGGATTGGCTATGGCTACACCTTC. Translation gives CASSKTTGIGYGYTF.

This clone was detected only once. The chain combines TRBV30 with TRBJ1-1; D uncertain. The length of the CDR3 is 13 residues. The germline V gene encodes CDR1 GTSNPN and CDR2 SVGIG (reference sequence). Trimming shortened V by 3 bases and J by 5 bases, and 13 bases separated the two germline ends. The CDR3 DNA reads TGTGCCTGGAGGATTCCAGGAGGGACTGAAGCTTTCTTT. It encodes CAWRIPGGTEAFF.

The CDR3 DNA follows: TGTGCCTGGAGTGGGGGACAGGGAGAAGCTTTCTTT. It is translated as CAWSGGQGEAFF. The V call is TRBV30, the J call TRBJ1-1; 9 bases map to TRBD1. The germline CDR1 and CDR2 sequences are GTSNPN and SVGIG (reference sequence). The junction had 2 bases not matched to a gene; V was cut back by 1 base and J by 8 bases. The CDR3 length is 12 residues.

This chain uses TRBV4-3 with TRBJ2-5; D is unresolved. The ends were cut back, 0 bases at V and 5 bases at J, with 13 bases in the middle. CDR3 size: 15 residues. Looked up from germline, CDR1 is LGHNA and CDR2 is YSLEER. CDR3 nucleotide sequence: TGCGCCAGCAGCCAAGACTGGGAAGCGCGGGAGACCCAGTACTTC. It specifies CASSQDWEARETQYF.

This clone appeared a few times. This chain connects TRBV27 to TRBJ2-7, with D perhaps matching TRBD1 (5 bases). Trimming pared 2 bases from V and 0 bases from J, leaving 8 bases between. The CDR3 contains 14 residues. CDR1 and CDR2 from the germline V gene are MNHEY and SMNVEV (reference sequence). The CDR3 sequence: CASSLHRSSYEQYF. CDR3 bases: TGTGCCAGCAGTTTACACAGGAGCTCCTACGAGCAGTACTTC.

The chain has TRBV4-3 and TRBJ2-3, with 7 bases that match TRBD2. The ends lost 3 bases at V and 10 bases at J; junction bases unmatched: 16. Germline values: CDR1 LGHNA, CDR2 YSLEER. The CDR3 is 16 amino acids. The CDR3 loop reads CASSHMGRGTVGAQYF. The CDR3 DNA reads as TGCGCCAGCAGCCACATGGGGAGGGGCACAGTAGGCGCGCAGTATTTT.

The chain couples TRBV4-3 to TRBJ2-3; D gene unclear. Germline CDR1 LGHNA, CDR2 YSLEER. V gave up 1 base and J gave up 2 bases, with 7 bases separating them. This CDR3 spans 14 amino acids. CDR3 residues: CASSQVDTTDTQYF. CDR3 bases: TGCGCCAGCAGCCAAGTCGACACCACAGATACGCAGTATTTT.

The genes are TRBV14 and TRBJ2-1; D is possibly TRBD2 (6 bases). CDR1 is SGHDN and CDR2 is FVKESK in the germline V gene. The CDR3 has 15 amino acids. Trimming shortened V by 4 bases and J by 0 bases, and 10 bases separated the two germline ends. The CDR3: CASSLGGGSYNEQFF. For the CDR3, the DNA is TGTGCCAGCAGCCTCGGGGGAGGCTCCTACAATGAGCAGTTCTTC.

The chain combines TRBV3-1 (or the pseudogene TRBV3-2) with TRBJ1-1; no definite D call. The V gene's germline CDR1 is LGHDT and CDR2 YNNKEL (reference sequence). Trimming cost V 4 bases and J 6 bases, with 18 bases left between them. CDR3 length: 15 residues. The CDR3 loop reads CASSRTGTNLAEAFF. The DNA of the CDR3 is TGTGCCAGCAGCCGGACGGGTACTAATCTCGCTGAAGCTTTCTTT.

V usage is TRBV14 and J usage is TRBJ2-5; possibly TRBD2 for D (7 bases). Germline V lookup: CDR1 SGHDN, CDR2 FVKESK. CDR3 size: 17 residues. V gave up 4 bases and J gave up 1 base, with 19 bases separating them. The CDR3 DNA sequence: TGTGCCAGCAGCCCTGTTGGTGGGGGGGGCACCCAAGAGACCCAGTACTTC. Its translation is CASSPVGGGGTQETQYF.

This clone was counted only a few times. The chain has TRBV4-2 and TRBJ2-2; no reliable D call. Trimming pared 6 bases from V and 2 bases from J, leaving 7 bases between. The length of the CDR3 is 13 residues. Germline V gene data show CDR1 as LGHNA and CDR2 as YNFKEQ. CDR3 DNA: TGTGCCAGCAGGTCCCCTAACACCGGGGAGCTGTTTTTT. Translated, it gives CASRSPNTGELFF.

The CDR3 loop is CASSSGEGEKLFF. CDR3 DNA: TGTGCCAGCAGCTCCGGGGAGGGTGAAAAACTGTTTTTT. This rearrangement joins TRBV7-3 to TRBJ1-4, with D uncertain. V was trimmed by 4 bases and J by 7 bases, leaving 10 bases between them. The CDR3 totals 13 residues. The germline CDR1 and CDR2 sequences are SGHTA and FQGTGA.

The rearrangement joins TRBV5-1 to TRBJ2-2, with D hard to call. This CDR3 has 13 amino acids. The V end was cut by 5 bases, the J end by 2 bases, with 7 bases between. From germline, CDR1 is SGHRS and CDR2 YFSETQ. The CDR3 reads CASRVYNTGELFF. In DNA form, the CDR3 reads TGCGCCAGCAGGGTCTACAACACCGGGGAGCTGTTTTTT.

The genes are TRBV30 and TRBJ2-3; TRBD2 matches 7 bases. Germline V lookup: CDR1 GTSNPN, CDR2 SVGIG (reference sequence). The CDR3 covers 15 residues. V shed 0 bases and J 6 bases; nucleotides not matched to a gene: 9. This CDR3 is CAWSVQSGEGDTQYF. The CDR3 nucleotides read TGTGCCTGGAGTGTACAGAGCGGGGAAGGGGATACGCAGTATTTT.

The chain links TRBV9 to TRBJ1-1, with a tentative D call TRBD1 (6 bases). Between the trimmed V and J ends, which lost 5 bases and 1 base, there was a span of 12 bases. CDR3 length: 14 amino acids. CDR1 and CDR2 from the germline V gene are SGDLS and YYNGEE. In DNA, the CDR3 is TGTGCCAGCAGTGGGACACCGACGAACACTGAAGCTTTCTTT. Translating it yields CASSGTPTNTEAFF.

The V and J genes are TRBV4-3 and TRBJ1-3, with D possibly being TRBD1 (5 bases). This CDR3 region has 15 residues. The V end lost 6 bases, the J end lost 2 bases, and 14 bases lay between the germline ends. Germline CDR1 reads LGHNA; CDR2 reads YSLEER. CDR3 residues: CASSPTGDTGNTIYF. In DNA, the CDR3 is TGCGCCAGCAGTCCGACGGGGGATACTGGAAACACCATATATTTT.

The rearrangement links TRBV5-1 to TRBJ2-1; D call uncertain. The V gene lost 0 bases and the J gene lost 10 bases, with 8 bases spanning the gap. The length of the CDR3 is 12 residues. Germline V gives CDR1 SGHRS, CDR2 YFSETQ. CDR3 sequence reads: CASSLDSWEQFF. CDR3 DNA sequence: TGCGCCAGCAGCTTGGATTCGTGGGAGCAGTTCTTC.